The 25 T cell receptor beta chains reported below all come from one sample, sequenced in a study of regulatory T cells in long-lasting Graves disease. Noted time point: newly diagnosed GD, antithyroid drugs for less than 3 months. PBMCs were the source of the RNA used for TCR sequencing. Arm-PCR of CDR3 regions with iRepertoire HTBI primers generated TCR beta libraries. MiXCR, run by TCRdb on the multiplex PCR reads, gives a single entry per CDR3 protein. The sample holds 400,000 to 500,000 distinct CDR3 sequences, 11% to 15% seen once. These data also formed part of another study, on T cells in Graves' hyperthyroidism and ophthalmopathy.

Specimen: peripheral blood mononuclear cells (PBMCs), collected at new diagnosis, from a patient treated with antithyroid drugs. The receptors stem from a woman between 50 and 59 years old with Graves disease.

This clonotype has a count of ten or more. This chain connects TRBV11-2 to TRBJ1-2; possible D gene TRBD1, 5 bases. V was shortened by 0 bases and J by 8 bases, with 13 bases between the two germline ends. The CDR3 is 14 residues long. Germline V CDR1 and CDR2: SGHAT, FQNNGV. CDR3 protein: CASSLDRIGEGYTF. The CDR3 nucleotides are TGTGCCAGCAGCTTAGATCGGATAGGGGAGGGCTACACCTTC.

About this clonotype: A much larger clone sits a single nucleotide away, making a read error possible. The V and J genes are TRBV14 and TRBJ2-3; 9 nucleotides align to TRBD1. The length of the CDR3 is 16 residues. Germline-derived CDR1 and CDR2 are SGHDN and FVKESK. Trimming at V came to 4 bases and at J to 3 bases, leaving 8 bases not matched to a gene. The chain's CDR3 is CASSPPGTGRTDTQYF. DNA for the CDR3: TGTGCCAGCAGCCCCCCCGGGACAGGGAGAACAGATACGCAGTATTTT.

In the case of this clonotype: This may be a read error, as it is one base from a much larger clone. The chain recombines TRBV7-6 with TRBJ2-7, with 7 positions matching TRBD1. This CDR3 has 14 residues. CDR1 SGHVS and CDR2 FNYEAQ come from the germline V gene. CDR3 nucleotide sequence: TGTGCCATCAGCTTAGTACAGGGGCCCTACGAGCAGTACTTC. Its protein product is CAISLVQGPYEQYF. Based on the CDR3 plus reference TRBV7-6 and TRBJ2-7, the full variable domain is GAGVSQSPRYKVTKRGQDVALRCDPISGHVSLYWYRQALGQGPEFLTYFNYEAQQDKSGLPNDRFSAERPEGSISTLTIQRTEQRDSAMYRCAISLVQGPYEQYFGPGTRLTVT.

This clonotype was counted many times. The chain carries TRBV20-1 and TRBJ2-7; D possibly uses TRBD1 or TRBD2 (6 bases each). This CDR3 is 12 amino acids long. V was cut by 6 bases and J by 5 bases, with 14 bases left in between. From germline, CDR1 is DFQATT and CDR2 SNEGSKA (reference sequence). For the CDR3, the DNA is TGCAGTGCGGAGGGGGAGATCAACGAGCAGTACTTC. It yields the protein CSAEGEINEQYF.

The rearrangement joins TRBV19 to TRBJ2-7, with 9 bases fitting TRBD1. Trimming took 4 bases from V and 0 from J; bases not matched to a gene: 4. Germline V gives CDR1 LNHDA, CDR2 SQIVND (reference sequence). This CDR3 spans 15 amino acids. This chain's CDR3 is CASSNRDRDSYEQYF. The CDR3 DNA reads TGTGCCAGTAGTAACCGGGACAGGGACTCCTACGAGCAGTACTTC.

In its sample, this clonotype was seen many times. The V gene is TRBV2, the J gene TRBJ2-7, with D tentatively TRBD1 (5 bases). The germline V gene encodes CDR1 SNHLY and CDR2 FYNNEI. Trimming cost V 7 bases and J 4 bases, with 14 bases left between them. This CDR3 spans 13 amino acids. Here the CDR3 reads CASTTTEPYEQYF. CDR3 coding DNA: TGTGCCAGCACCACGACAGAACCTTACGAGCAGTACTTC.

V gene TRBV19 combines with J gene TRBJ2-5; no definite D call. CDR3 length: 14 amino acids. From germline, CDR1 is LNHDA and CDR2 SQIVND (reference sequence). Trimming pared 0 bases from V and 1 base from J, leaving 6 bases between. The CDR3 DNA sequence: TGTGCCAGTAGTATAGATCGGGCCCAAGAGACCCAGTACTTC. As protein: CASSIDRAQETQYF.

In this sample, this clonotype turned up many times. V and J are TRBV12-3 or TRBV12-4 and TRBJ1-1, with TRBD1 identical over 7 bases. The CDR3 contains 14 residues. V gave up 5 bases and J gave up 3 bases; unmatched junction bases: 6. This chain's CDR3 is CASSRGGGDTEAFF. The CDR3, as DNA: TGTGCCAGCAGTAGAGGAGGGGGCGACACTGAAGCTTTCTTT.

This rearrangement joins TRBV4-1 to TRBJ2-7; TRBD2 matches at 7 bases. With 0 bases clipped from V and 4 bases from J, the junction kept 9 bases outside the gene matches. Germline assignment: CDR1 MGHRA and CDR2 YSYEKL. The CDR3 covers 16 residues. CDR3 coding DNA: TGCGCCAGCAGCCAAGATTACCCCGGGAGGCTTTACGAGCAGTACTTC. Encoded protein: CASSQDYPGRLYEQYF.

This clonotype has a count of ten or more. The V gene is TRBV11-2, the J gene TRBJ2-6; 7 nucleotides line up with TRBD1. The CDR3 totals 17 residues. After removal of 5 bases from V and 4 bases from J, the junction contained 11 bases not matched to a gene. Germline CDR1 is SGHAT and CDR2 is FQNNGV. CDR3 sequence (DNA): TGTGCCAGCAGCCTGAGACAGGGATTGATCGGGGCCAACGTCCTGACTTTC. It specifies CASSLRQGLIGANVLTF.

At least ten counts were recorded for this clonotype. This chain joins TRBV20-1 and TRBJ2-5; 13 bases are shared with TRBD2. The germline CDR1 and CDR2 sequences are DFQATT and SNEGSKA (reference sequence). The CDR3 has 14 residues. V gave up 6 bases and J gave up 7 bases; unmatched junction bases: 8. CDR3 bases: TGCAGTGCCGGACTAGCGGGAGTGGGAGGGACCCAGTACTTC. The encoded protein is CSAGLAGVGGTQYF.

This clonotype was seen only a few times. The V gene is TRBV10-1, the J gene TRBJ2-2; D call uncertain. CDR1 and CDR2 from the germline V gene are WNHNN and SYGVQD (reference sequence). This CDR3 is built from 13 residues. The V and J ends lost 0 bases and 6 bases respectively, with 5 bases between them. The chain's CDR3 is CASSESVPGELFF. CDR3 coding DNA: TGCGCCAGCAGTGAGTCTGTTCCCGGGGAGCTGTTTTTT.

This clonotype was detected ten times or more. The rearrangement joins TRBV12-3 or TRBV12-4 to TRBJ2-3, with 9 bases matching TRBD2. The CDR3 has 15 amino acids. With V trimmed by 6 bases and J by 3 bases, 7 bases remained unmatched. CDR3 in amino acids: CASRSSGRLTDTQYF. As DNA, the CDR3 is TGTGCCAGCAGATCAAGCGGGAGGTTAACAGATACGCAGTATTTT.

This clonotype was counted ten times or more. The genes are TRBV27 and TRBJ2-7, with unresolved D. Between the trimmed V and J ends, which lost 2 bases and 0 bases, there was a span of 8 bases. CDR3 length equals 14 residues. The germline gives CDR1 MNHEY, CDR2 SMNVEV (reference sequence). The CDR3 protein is CASSLSRSSYEQYF. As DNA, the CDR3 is TGTGCCAGCAGTTTAAGCAGGTCCTCCTACGAGCAGTACTTC.

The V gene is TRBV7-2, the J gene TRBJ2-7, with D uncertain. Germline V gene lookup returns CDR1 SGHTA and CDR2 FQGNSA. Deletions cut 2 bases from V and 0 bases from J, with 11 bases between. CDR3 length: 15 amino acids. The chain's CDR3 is CASSLNERRSYEQYF. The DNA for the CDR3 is TGTGCCAGCAGCTTAAACGAGCGACGCTCCTACGAGCAGTACTTC. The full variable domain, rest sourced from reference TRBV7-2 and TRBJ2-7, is GAGVSQSPSNKVTEKGKDVELRCDPISGHTALYWYRQSLGQGLEFLIYFQGNSAPDKSGLPSDRFSAERTGGSVSTLTIQRTQQEDSAVYLCASSLNERRSYEQYFGPGTRLTVT.

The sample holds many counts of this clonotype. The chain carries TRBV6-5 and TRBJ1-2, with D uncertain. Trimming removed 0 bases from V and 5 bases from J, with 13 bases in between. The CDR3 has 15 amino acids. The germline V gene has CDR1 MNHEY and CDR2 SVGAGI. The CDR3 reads CASSYSSSKPYGYTF. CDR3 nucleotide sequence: TGTGCCAGCAGTTACTCGTCGAGTAAACCGTATGGCTACACCTTC.

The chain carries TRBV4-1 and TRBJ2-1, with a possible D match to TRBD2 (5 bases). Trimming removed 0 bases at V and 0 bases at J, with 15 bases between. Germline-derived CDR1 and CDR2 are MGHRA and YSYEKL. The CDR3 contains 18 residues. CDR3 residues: CASSQDKSSRSSYNEQFF. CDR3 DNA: TGCGCCAGCAGCCAAGATAAGTCTAGCCGGAGCTCCTACAATGAGCAGTTCTTC.

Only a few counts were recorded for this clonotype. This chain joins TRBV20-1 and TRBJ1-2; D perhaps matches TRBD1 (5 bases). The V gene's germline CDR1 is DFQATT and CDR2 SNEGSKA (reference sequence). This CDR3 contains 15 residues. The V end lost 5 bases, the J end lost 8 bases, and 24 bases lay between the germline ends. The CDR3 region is CSAWVGQSGKKGYTF. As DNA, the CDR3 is TGCAGTGCTTGGGTGGGGCAGTCCGGAAAGAAGGGCTACACCTTC.

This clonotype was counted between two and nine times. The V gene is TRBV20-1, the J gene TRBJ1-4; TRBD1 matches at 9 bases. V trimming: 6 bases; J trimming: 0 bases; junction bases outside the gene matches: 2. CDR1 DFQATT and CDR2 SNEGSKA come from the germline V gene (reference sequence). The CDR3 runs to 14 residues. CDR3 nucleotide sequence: TGCAGTGCCGGGACAGGGTCAACTAATGAAAAACTGTTTTTT. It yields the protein CSAGTGSTNEKLFF.

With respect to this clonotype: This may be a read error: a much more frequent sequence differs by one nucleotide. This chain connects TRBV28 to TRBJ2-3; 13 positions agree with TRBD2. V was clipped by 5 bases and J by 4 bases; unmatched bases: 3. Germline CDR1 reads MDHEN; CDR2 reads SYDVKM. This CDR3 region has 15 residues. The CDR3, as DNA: TGTGCCAGCAGTACGACTAGCGGGAGGTCAGATACGCAGTATTTT. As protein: CASSTTSGRSDTQYF.

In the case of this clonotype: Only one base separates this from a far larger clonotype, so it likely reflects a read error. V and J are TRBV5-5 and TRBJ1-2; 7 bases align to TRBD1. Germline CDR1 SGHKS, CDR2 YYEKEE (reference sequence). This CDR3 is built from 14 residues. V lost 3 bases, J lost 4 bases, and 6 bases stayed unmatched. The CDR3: CASSSRQGGYGYTF. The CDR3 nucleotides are TGTGCCAGCAGCTCCCGACAGGGTGGCTATGGCTACACCTTC.

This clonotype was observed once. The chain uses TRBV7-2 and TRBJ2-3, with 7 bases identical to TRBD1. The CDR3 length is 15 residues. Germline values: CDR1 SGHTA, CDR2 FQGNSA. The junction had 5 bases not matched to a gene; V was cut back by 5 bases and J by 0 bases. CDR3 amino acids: CASSQQGPSTDTQYF. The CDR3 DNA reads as TGTGCCAGCAGCCAACAGGGGCCTAGCACAGATACGCAGTATTTT.

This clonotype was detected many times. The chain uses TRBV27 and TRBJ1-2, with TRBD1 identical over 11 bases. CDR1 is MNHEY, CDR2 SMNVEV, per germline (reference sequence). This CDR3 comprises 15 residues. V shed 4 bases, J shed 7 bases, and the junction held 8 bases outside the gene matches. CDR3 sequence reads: CASSYRTGGRFGYTF. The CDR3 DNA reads TGTGCCAGCAGTTACCGGACAGGGGGCCGATTTGGCTACACCTTC.

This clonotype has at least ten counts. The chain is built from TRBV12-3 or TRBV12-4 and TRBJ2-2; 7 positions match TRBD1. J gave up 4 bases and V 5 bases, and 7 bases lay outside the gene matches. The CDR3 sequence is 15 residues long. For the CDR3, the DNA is TGTGCCAGCAGTACGGACAGGTTCATCACCGGGGAGCTGTTTTTT. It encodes CASSTDRFITGELFF.

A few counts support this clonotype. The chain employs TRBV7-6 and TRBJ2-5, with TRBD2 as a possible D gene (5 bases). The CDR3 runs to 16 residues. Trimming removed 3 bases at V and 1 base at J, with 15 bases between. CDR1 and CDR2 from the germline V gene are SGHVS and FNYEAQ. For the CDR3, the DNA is TGTGCCAGCAGCTTTTCGGGGTCGTCCCTCCAAGAGACCCAGTACTTC. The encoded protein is CASSFSGSSLQETQYF. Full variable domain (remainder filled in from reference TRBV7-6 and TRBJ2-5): GAGVSQSPRYKVTKRGQDVALRCDPISGHVSLYWYRQALGQGPEFLTYFNYEAQQDKSGLPNDRFSAERPEGSISTLTIQRTEQRDSAMYRCASSFSGSSLQETQYFGPGTRLLVL.